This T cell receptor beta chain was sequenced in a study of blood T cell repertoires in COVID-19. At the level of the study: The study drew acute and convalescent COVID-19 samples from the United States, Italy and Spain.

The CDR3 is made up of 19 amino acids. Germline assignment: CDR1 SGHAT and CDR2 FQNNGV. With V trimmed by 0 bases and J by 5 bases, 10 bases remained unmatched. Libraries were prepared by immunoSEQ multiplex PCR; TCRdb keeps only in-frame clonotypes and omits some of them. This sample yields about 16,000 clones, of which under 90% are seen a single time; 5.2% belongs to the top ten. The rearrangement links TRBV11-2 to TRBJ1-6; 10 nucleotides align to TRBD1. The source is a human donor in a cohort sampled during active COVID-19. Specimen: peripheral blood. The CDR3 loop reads CASSLEGQGPESDNSPLHF. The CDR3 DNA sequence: TGTGCCAGCAGCTTAGAGGGACAGGGGCCTGAAAGCGATAATTCACCCCTCCACTTT. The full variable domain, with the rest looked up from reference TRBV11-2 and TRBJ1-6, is EAGVAQSPRYKIIEKRQSVAFWCNPISGHATLYWYQQILGQGPKLLIQFQNNGVVDDSQLPKDRFSAERLKGVDSTLKIQPAKLEDSAVYLCASSLEGQGPESDNSPLHFGNGTRLTVT.